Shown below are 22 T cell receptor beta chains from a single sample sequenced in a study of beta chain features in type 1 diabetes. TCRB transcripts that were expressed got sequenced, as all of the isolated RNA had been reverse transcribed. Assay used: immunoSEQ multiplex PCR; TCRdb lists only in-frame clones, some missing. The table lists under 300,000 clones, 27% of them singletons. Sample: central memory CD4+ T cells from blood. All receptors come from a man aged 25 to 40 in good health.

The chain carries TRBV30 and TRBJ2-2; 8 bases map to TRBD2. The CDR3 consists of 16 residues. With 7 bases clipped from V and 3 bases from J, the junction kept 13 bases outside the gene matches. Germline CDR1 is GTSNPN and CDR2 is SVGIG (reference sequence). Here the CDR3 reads CALTIRGTSHTGELFF. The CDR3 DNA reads TGTGCCTTGACCATTAGGGGGACTAGTCACACCGGGGAGCTGTTTTTT.

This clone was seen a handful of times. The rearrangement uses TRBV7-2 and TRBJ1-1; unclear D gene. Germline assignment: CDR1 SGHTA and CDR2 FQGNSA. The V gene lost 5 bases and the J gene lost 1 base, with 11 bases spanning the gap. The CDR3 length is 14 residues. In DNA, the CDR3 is TGTGCCAGCAGCCGGTCGGGTTCGAACACTGAAGCTTTCTTT. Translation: CASSRSGSNTEAFF.

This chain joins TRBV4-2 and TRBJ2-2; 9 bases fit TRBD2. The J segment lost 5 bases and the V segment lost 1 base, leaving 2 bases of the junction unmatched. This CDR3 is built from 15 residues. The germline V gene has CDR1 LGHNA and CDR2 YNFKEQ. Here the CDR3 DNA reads TGTGCCAGCAGCCAAGCAGCGGGAGGAACCGGGGAGCTGTTTTTT. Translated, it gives CASSQAAGGTGELFF.

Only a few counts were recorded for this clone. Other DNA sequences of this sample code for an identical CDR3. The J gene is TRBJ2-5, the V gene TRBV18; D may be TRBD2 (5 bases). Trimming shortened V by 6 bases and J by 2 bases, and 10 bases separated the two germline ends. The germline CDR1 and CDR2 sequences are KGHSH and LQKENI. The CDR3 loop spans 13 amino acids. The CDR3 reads CASSSGLQETQYF. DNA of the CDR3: TGTGCCAGCTCGTCAGGACTTCAAGAGACCCAGTACTTC.

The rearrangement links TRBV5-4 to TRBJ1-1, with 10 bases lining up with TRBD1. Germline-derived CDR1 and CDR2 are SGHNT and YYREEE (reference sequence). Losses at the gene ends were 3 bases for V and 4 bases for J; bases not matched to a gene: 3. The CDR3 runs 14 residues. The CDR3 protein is CASSSTGGGTEAFF. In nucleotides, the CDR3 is TGTGCCAGCAGCTCGACAGGGGGCGGCACTGAAGCTTTCTTT. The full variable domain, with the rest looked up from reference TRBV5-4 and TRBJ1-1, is ETGVTQSPTHLIKTRGQQVTLRCSSQSGHNTVSWYQQALGQGPQFIFQYYREEENGRGNFPPRFSGLQFPNYSSELNVNALELDDSALYLCASSSTGGGTEAFFGQGTRLTVV.

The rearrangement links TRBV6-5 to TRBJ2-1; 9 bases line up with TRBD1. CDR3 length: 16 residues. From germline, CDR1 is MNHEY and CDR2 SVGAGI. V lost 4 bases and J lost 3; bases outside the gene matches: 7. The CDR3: CASSFRQGVSYNEQFF. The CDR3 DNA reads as TGTGCCAGCAGTTTCCGACAGGGGGTAAGCTACAATGAGCAGTTCTTC.

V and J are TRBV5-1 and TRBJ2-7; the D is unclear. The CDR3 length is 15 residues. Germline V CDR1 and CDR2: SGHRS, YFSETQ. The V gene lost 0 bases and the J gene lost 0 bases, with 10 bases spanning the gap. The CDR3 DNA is TGCGCCAGCAGCTTGGGCCACCTTTACTCCTACGAGCAGTACTTC. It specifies CASSLGHLYSYEQYF.

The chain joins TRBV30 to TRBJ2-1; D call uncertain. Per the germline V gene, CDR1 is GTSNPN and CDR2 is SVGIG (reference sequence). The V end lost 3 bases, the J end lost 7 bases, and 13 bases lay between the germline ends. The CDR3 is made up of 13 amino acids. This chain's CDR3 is CAWRRTVSNEQFF. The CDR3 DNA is TGTGCCTGGAGGCGTACGGTGTCAAATGAGCAGTTCTTC.

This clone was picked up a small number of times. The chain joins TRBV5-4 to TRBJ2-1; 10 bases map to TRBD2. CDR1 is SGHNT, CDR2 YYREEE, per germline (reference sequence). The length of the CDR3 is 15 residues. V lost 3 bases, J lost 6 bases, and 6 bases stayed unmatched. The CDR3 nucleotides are TGTGCCAGCAGCTCTGGGGCTAGCGGGGGCAATGAGCAGTTCTTC. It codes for CASSSGASGGNEQFF.

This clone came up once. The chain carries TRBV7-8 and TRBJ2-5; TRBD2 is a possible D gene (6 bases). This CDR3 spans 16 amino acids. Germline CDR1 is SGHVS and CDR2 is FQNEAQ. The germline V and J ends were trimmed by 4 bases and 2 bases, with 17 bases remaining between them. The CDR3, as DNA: TGTGCCAGCAGCTCATACACGACTAGAGATCAAGAGACCCAGTACTTC. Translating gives CASSSYTTRDQETQYF.

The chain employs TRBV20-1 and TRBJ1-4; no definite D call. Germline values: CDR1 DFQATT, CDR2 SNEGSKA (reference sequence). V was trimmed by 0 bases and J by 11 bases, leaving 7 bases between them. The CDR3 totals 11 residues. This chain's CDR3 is CSAREGAKLFF. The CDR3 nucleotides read TGCAGTGCTAGAGAGGGTGCTAAACTGTTTTTT.

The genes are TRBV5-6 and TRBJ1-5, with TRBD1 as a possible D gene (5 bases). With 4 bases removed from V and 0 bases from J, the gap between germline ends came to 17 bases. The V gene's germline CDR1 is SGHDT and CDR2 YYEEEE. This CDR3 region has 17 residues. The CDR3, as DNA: TGTGCCAGCAGCCAGGGACGGACTTTTTATAGCAATCAGCCCCAGCATTTT. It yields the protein CASSQGRTFYSNQPQHF.

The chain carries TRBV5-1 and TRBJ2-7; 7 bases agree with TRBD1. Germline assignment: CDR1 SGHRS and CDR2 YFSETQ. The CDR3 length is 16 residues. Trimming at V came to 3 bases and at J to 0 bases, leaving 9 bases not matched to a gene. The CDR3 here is CASSWSTGASSYEQYF. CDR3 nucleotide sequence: TGCGCCAGCAGCTGGAGTACAGGGGCCTCCTCCTACGAGCAGTACTTC.

The CDR3 spells CASRDKDRGGYEQYF. The CDR3 DNA reads TGTGCCAGCAGGGATAAGGACAGGGGAGGCTACGAGCAGTACTTC. The chain carries TRBV7-2 and TRBJ2-7; 9 bases are shared with TRBD1. Germline lookup yields CDR1 SGHTA and CDR2 FQGNSA. This CDR3 is built from 15 residues. Losses at the gene ends were 6 bases for V and 3 bases for J; bases not matched to a gene: 9.

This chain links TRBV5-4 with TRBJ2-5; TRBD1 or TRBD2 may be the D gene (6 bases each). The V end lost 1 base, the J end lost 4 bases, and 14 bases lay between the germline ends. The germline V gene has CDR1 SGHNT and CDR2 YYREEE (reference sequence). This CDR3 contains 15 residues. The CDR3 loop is CASSLQGRPLETQYF. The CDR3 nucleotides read TGTGCCAGCAGCTTGCAGGGGAGGCCTCTAGAGACCCAGTACTTC.

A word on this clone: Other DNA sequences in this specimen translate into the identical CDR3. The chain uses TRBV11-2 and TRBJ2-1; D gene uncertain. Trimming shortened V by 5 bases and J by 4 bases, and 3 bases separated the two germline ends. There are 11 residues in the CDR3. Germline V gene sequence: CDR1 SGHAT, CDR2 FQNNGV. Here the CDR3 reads CASSPYNEQFF. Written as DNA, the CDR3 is TGTGCCAGCAGCCCATACAATGAGCAGTTCTTC.

CDR3 loop: CASSSSPGGYEQYF. The CDR3 DNA follows: TGCGCCAGCAGCTCCTCCCCAGGCGGCTACGAGCAGTACTTC. The chain links TRBV5-1 to TRBJ2-7; D is uncertain. The CDR3 covers 14 residues. CDR1 is SGHRS, CDR2 YFSETQ, per germline. Trimming removed 3 bases from V and 3 bases from J, with 13 bases in between.

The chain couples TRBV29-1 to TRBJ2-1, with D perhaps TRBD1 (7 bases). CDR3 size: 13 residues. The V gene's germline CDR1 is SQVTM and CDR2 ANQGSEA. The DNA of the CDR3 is TGCACTGGAGGGGGCGTTATGGGTGGCGAGCAGTTCTTC. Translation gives CTGGGVMGGEQFF.

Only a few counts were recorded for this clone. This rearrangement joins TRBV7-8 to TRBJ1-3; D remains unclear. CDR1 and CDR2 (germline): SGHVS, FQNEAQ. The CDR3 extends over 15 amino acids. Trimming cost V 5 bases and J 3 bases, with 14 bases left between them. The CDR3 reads CASSPRVTGGNTIYF. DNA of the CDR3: TGTGCCAGCAGCCCCCGGGTCACGGGTGGAAACACCATATATTTT.

Written as DNA, the CDR3 is TGTGCCAGCAAAAGTGTCAATGCGGCAGATACGCAGTATTTT. It codes for CASKSVNAADTQYF. V gene TRBV2 combines with J gene TRBJ2-3; D not certain. This CDR3 spans 14 amino acids. The V and J ends lost 7 bases and 4 bases respectively, with 15 bases between them. In germline, CDR1 is SNHLY, CDR2 FYNNEI. Looking up the rest from reference TRBV2 and TRBJ2-3 gives the full variable domain: EPEVTQTPSHQVTQMGQEVILRCVPISNHLYFYWYRQILGQKVEFLVSFYNNEISEKSEIFDDQFSVERPDGSNFTLKIRSTKLEDSAMYFCASKSVNAADTQYFGPGTRLTVL.

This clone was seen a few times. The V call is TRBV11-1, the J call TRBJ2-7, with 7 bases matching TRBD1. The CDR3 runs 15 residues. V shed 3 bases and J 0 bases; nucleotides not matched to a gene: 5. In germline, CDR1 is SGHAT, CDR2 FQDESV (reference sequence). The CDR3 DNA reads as TGTGCCAGCAGCTTGGGACAGCGAGCCTCCTACGAGCAGTACTTC. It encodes CASSLGQRASYEQYF.

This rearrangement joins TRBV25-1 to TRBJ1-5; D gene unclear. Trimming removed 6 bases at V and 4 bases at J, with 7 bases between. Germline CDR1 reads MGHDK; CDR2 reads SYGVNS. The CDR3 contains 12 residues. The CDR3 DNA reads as TGTGCCAGCAGGGGAGATAATCAGCCCCAGCATTTT. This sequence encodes CASRGDNQPQHF.